Listed below are T cell receptor beta chains from one sample, sequenced in a study of cytomegalovirus exposure and HLA in healthy donors. Profiled with immunoSEQ multiplex PCR; TCRdb holds only in-frame clones, not every one. The sample consists of roughly 180,000 clones, 75% to 90% of them appearing once. Specimen: PBMCs. Every receptor here comes from a boy aged 2-15 years in good health and CMV-seronegative. Each CDR3 is given with its conserved first and last residue. D genes are given only for firm matches. A clone size is listed for some rows: how often the clone was seen (once, few, many), or a class if it is expanded.

TRBV9	-	-	TRBJ2-3	TGTGCCAGCAGCTCGCATTTGGACACGTTCACAGATACGCAGTATTTT	CASSSHLDTFTDTQYF
TRBV10-2	-	TRBD1	TRBJ1-1	TGCGCCAGCAGTGTAGGGCAGGGGGCAGGTGAAGCTTTCTTT	CASSVGQGAGEAFF
TRBV27	-	-	TRBJ2-7	TGTGCCAGCAGTTCTAGGGCGGGGACCGACCAGTACTTC	CASSSRAGTDQYF
TRBV4-1	many	-	TRBJ2-3	TGCGCCAGCAACCTCGATGGAGCGGCCACAGATACGCAGTATTTT	CASNLDGAATDTQYF
TRBV19	-	TRBD2	TRBJ2-3	TGTGCCAGTAGTGCCAGACTAGCAGGCACGGATACGCAGTATTTT	CASSARLAGTDTQYF
TRBV5-4	-	TRBD2	TRBJ2-1	TGTGCCAGTACTAGCGGCAGCTCCTACAATGAGCAGTTCTTC	CASTSGSSYNEQFF
TRBV6-5	-	-	TRBJ1-2	TGTGCCAGCAGTTCCGGGCCCACCTTACTAGACTATGGCTACACTTTC	CASSSGPTLLDYGYTF
TRBV7-9	-	TRBD1	TRBJ2-7	TGTGCCAGCCGAGGACAGGGACTCTCCTACGAGCAGTACTTC	CASRGQGLSYEQYF
TRBV27	-	TRBD1	TRBJ2-3	TGTGCCAGCAGTTTTCTACCGGGACAGGGAACAGATACGCAGTATTTT	CASSFLPGQGTDTQYF
TRBV2	-	-	TRBJ1-5	TGTGCCAGCAGGCAGGACAGCTACAATCAGCCCCAGCATTTT	CASRQDSYNQPQHF
TRBV5-1	once	TRBD1	TRBJ2-5	TGCGCCAGCAGCTCCATGGGTCTAGGGACAGGCAGCCCGTACCAAGAGACCCAGTACTTC	CASSSMGLGTGSPYQETQYF
TRBV28	-	TRBD1	TRBJ2-7	TGTGCCAGCACTCCCCACCAGACAGGGTCCTACGAGCAGTACTTC	CASTPHQTGSYEQYF
TRBV28	-	TRBD1	TRBJ2-5	TGTGCCAGCAGTCAAGGACAGGTCGGCTTAAAGACCCAGTACTTC	CASSQGQVGLKTQYF
TRBV9	-	TRBD2	TRBJ2-3	TGTGCCAGCAGCGTACGGGAGGGCACAGATACGCAGTATTTT	CASSVREGTDTQYF
TRBV28	few	-	TRBJ2-7	TGTGCCAGCAGTGGCACGGAGGACTCTATCTACGAGCAGTACTTC	CASSGTEDSIYEQYF
TRBV7-9	-	-	TRBJ1-1	TGTGCCAGCAGCTTAGATCTATCAGAAGCTTTCTTT	CASSLDLSEAFF
TRBV14	-	-	TRBJ2-3	TGTGCCAGCAGCTCAGTGGAGCCTACGCAGTATTTT	CASSSVEPTQYF
TRBV7-9	-	TRBD2	TRBJ2-5	TGTGCCAGCAGCCTGGGACTAGCGGGATACCAAGAGACCCAGTACTTC	CASSLGLAGYQETQYF
TRBV11-2	-	-	TRBJ2-2	TGTGCCAGCAGCTCCCGGGGATCCTACACCGGGGAGCTGTTTTTT	CASSSRGSYTGELFF
TRBV6-6	-	TRBD1	TRBJ1-5	TGTGCCAGCAGTAAGACAGGGGGCGAAGGACAGCCCCAGCATTTT	CASSKTGGEGQPQHF
TRBV28	once	TRBD1	TRBJ1-5	TGTGCCAGCAGGCGGGACAGAGGAGGGAATCAGCCCCAGCATTTT	CASRRDRGGNQPQHF
TRBV14	few	-	TRBJ1-1	TGTGCCAGCAGCCGATCCATAGGGGGGGGGCCTGAAGGCACTGAAGCTTTCTTT	CASSRSIGGGPEGTEAFF
TRBV10-3	-	TRBD1	TRBJ1-5	TGTGCCATCAGTGAGGTACAGGGGCATAGCAATCAGCCCCAGCATTTT	CAISEVQGHSNQPQHF
TRBV2	-	TRBD1	TRBJ1-5	TGTGCCAGCGGGCCCCGGGACAGGGCTAGAAATCAGCCCCAGCATTTT	CASGPRDRARNQPQHF
TRBV10-3	-	-	TRBJ2-7	TGTGCCATCAGTGAGGTCGCGGGTGGCTACGAGCAGTACTTC	CAISEVAGGYEQYF
TRBV5-4	-	TRBD2	TRBJ2-1	TGTGCCAGCAGAGCGGGACTAGCGGGAGTCAATGAGCAGTTCTTC	CASRAGLAGVNEQFF
TRBV19	-	-	TRBJ1-6	TGTGCCAGTAGTAAGTCGACAGCCTCCTATAATTCACCCCTCCACTTT	CASSKSTASYNSPLHF
TRBV7-9	-	-	TRBJ1-3	TGTGCCAGTAGCTTATACCGCCAGATCTCAGGAACTGGAAACACCATATATTTT	CASSLYRQISGTGNTIYF